This T cell receptor beta chain was captured in a study of cytomegalovirus exposure and HLA in healthy donors. This clone was found a few times. The target antigen is unknown. General observations from the study: Researchers reported from a later analysis that most CMV-associated TCR beta chains appeared HLA-restricted.

The PCR was carried out with 60 Vbeta primers and 13 Jbeta primers. The data were produced by immunoSEQ multiplex PCR, yet TCRdb's version contains in-frame clones alone and is incomplete. This table has 110,000 to 150,000 clones, around a tenth appearing once. The V gene lost 2 bases and the J gene lost 9 bases, with 20 bases spanning the gap. Germline V gene sequence: CDR1 MRHNA, CDR2 SNTAGT. This CDR3 has 15 residues. Sequenced input: PBMCs. The rearrangement joins TRBV6-4 to TRBJ2-7; the D gene is possibly TRBD2 (6 bases). The sequence was obtained from a man in his forties or fifties in good health and CMV-seronegative. CDR3: CASSDEGLGGIGQYF. Written as DNA, the CDR3 is TGTGCCAGCAGTGACGAGGGACTTGGGGGGATAGGGCAGTACTTC.